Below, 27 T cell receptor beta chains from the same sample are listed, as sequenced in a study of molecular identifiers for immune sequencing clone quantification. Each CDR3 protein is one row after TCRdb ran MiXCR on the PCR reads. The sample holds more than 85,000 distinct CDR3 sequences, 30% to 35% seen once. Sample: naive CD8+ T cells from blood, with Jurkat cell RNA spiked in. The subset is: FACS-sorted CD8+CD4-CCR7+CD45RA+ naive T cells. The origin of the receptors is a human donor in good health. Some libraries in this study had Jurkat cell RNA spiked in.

The CDR3 loop is CASSSGWAGQADTQYF. The CDR3, as DNA: TGTGCCAGCAGCTCCGGTTGGGCGGGACAAGCAGATACGCAGTATTTT. The gene calls are TRBV11-3 and TRBJ2-3; possibly TRBD1 or TRBD2 for D (6 bases each). Trimming took 4 bases from V and 4 from J, leaving 18 bases between them. Germline V CDR1 and CDR2: SGHNT, YENEEA. The CDR3 spans 16 residues. The whole variable domain, remainder taken from reference TRBV11-3 and TRBJ2-3, is EAGVVQSPRYKIIEKKQPVAFWCNPISGHNTLYWYLQNLGQGPELLIRYENEEAVDDSQLPKDRFSAERLKGVDSTLKIQPAELGDSAVYLCASSSGWAGQADTQYFGPGTRLTVL.

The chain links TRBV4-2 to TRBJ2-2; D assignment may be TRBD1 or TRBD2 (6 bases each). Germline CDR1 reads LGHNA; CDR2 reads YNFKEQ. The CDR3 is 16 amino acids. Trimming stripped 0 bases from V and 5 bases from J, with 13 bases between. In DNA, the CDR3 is TGTGCCAGCAGCCAAGATCAGGGGCGGGGAACCGGGGAGCTGTTTTTT. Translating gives CASSQDQGRGTGELFF.

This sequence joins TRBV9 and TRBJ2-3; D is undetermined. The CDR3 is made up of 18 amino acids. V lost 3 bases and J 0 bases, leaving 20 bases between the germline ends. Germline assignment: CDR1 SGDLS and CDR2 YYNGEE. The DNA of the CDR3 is TGTGCCAGCAGCGCCCCCCAGAACCTTCCCACTAGCACAGATACGCAGTATTTT. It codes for CASSAPQNLPTSTDTQYF. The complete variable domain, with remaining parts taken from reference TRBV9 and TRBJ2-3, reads DSGVTQTPKHLITATGQRVTLRCSPRSGDLSVYWYQQSLDQGLQFLIQYYNGEERAKGNILERFSAQQFPDLHSELNLSSLELGDSALYFCASSAPQNLPTSTDTQYFGPGTRLTVL.

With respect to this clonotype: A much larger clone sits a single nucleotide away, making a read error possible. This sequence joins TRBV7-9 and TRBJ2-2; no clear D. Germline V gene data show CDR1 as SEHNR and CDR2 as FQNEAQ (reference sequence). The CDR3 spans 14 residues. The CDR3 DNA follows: TGTGCCAGCAGCTACCTGGGCACCACCTGGGAGCTGTTTTTT. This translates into CASSYLGTTWELFF.

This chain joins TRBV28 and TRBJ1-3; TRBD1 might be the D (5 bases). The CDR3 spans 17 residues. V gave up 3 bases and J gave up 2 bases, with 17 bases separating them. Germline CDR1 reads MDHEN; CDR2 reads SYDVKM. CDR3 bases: TGTGCCAGCAGTTTGGTCCGGGGGGAATCTGCTGGAAACACCATATATTTT. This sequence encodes CASSLVRGESAGNTIYF.

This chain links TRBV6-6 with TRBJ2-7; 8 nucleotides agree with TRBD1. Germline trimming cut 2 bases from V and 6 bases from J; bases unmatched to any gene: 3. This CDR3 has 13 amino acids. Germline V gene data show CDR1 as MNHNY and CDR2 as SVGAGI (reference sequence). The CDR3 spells CASSYGTGFEQYF. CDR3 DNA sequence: TGTGCCAGCAGTTACGGGACAGGCTTCGAGCAGTACTTC.

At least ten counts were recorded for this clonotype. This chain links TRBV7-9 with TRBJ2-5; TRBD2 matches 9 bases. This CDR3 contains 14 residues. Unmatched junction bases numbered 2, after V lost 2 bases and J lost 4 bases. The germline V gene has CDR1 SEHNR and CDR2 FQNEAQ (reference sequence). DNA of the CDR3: TGTGCCAGCAGCTTACTAGCGGGACTAGAGACCCAGTACTTC. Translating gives CASSLLAGLETQYF.

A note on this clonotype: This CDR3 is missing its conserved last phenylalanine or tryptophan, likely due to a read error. The DNA for the CDR3 is TGTGCCAGCAGCCTGGACAGGGCTGGCTACACCATC. Amino acid sequence: CASSLDRAGYTI. The V and J genes are TRBV11-2 and TRBJ1-2, with 8 bases identical to TRBD1. The V gene's germline CDR1 is SGHAT and CDR2 FQNNGV. This CDR3 has 12 amino acids. V lost 5 bases and J lost 7; bases outside the gene matches: 3.

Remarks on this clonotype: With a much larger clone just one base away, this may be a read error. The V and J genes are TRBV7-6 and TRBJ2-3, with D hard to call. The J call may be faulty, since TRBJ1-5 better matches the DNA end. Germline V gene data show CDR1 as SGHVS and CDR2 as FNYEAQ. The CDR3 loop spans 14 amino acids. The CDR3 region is CASSLGGGTDTQHF. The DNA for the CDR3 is TGTGCCAGCAGCTTAGGGGGAGGCACAGATACGCAGCATTTT.

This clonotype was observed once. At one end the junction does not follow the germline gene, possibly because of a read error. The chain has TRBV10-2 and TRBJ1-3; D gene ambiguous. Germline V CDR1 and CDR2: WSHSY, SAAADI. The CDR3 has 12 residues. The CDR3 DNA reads TGCGCCAGCAGTGACGTTGGAAACACCTTATATTTT. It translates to CASSDVGNTLYF.

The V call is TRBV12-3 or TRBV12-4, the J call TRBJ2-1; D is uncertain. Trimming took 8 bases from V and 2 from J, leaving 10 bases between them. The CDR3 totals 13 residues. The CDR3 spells CASSTETYNEQFF. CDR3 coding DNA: TGTGCCAGCTCGACCGAAACCTACAATGAGCAGTTCTTC.

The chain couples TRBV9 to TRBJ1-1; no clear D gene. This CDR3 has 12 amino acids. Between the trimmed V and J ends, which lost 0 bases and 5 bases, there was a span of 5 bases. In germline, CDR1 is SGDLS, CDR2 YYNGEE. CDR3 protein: CASSVEGTEAFF. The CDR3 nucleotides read TGTGCCAGCAGCGTAGAGGGAACTGAAGCTTTCTTT.

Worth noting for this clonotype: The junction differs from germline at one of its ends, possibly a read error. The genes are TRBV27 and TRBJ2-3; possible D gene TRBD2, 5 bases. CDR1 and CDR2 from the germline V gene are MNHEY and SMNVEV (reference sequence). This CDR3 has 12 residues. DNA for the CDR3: TGTGCCAGCATCTCTAGCACAGCTACGCAGTATTTT. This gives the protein CASISSTATQYF.

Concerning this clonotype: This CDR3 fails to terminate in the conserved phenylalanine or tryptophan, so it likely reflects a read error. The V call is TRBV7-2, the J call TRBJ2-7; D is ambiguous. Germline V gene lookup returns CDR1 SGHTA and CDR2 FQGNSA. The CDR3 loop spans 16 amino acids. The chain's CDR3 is CASASLVRPQSYKQYI. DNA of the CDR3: TGTGCCAGCGCCTCCCTGGTTCGGCCCCAATCCTACAAGCAGTACATC.

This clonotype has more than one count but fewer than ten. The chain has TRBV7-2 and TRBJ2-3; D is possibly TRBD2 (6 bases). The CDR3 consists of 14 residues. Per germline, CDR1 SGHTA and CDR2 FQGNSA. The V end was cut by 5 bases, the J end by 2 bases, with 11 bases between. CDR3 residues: CASSRSGYTDTQYF. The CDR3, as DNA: TGTGCCAGCAGCAGGAGCGGGTACACAGATACGCAGTATTTT.

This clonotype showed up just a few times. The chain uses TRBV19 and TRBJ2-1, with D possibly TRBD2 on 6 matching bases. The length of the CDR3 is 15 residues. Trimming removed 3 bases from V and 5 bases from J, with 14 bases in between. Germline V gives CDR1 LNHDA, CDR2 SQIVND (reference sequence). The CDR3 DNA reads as TGTGCCAGTAGTATCGCGGCGGGACCTCACAATGAGCAGTTCTTC. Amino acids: CASSIAAGPHNEQFF.

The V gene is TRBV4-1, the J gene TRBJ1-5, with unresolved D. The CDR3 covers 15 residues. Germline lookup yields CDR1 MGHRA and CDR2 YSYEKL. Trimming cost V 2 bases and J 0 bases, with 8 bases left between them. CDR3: CASSQIQDSNQPQHF. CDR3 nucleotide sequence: TGCGCCAGCAGCCAAATCCAGGATAGCAATCAGCCCCAGCATTTT.

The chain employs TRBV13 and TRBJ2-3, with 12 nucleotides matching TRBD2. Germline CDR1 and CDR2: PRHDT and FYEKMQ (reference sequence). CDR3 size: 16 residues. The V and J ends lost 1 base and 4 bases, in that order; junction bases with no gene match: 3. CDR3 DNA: TGTGCCAGCAGCTTAGAGACTAGCGGGAGTCCAGATACGCAGTATTTT. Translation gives CASSLETSGSPDTQYF.

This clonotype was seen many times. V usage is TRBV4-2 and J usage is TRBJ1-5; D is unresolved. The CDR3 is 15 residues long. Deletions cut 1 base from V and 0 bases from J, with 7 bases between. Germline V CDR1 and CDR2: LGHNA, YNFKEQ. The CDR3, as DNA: TGTGCCAGCAGCCAAGCTCAATATAGCAATCAGCCCCAGCATTTT. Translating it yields CASSQAQYSNQPQHF.

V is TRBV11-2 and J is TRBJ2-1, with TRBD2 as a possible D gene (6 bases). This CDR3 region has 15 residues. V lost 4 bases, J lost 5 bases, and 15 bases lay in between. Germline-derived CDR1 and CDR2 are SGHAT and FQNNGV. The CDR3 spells CASSSTGSGNNEQFF. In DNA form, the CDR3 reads TGTGCCAGCAGCTCCACCGGTAGCGGTAACAATGAGCAGTTCTTC.

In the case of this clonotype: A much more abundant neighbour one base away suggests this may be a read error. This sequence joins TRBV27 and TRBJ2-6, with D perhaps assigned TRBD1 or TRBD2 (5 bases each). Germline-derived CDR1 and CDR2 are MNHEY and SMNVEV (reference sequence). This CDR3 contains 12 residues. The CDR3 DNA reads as TGTGCCAGCAGCTCCGGGGCCAACGTCCTGCCTTTC. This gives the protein CASSSGANVLPF.

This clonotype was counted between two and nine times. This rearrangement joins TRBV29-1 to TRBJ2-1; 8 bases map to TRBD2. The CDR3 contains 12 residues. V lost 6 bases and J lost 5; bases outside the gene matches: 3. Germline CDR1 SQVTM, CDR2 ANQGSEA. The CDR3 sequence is CSVLAENNEQFF. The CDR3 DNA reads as TGCAGCGTACTAGCGGAGAACAATGAGCAGTTCTTC.

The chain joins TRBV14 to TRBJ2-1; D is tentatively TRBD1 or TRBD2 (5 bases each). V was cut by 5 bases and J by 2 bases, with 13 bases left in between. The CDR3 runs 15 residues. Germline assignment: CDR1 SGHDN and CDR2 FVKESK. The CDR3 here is CASSDRGITYNEQFF. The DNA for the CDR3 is TGTGCCAGCAGCGACCGGGGCATCACCTACAATGAGCAGTTCTTC.

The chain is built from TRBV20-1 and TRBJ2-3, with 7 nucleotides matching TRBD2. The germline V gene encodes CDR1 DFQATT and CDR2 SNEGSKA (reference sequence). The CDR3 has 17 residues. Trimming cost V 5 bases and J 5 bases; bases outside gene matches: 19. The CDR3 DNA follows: TGCAGTGCTGCCACCCCCATTACTAGCGTCTTCCTAGATACGCAGTATTTT. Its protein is CSAATPITSVFLDTQYF.

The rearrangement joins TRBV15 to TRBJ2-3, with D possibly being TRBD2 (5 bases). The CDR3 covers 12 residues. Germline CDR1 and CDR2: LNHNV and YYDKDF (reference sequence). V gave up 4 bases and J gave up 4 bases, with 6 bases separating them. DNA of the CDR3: TGTGCCACCAGCAACGGGGCAGATACGCAGTATTTT. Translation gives CATSNGADTQYF.

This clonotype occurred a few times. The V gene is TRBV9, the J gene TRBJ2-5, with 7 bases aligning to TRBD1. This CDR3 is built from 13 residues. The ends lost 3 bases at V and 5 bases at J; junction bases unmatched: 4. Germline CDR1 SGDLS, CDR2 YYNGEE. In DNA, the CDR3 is TGTGCCAGCAGCGGGACAGGCCCGGAGACCCAGTACTTC. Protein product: CASSGTGPETQYF.

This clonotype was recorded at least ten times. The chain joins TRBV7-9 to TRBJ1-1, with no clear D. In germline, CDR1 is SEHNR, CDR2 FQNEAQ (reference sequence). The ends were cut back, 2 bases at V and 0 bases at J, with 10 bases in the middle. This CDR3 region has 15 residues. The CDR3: CASSLTGMMNTEAFF. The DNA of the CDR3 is TGTGCCAGCAGCTTAACCGGAATGATGAACACTGAAGCTTTCTTT.